This record covers a single T cell receptor beta chain. Its antigen is not known. Sequencing was at survey level. The repertoire was sequenced with immunoSEQ multiplex PCR; TCRdb's copy has only in-frame clones and lacks some. Seen here are 95,000 to 100,000 clones, 72% observed once, and the top ten hold about 2.1%. These data come from a study of fetal regulatory T cell absence and autoimmunity. Study-wide points: TRB gene family usage was broadly similar in cord blood and pancreas.

The trim removed 6 bases at V and 7 bases at J, leaving 9 bases unmatched. The CDR3 length is 15 residues. Per germline, CDR1 SEHNR and CDR2 FQNEAQ (reference sequence). The chain combines TRBV7-9 with TRBJ2-1; 10 bases map to TRBD2. The material sequenced was pancreas tissue. The clonotype comes from a male donor with IPEX syndrome. The CDR3 coding sequence is TGTGCCAGCAGAAAGAGCGGGGGGGCCGATAATGAGCAGTTCTTC. Protein: CASRKSGGADNEQFF.